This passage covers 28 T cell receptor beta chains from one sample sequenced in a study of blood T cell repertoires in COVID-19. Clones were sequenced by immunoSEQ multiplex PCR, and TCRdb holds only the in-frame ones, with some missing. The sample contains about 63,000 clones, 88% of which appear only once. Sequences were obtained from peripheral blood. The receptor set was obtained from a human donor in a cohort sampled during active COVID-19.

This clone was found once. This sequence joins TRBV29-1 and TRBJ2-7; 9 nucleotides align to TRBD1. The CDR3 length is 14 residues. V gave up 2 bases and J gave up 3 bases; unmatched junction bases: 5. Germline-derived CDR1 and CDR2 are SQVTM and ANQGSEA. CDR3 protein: CSVEMGQGGYEQYF. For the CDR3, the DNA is TGCAGCGTTGAAATGGGACAGGGAGGCTACGAGCAGTACTTC.

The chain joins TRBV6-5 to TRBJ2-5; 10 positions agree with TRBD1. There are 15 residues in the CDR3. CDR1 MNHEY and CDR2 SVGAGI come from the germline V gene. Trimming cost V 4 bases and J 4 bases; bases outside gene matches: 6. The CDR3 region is CASSWDRGSRETQYF. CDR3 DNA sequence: TGTGCCAGCAGTTGGGACAGGGGATCAAGAGAGACCCAGTACTTC.

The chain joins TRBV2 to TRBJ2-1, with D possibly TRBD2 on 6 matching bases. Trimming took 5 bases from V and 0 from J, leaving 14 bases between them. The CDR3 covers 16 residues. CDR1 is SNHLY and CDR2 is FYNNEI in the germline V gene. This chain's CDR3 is CASSSGTLNSYNEQFF. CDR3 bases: TGTGCCAGCAGTTCCGGGACTCTAAACTCCTACAATGAGCAGTTCTTC. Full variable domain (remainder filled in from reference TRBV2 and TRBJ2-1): EPEVTQTPSHQVTQMGQEVILRCVPISNHLYFYWYRQILGQKVEFLVSFYNNEISEKSEIFDDQFSVERPDGSNFTLKIRSTKLEDSAMYFCASSSGTLNSYNEQFFGPGTRLTVL.

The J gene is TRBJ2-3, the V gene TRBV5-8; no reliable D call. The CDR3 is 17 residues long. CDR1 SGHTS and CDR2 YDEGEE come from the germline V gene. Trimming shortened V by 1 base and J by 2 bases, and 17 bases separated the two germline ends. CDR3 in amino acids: CASSLTPQALLTDTQYF. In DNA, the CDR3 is TGTGCCAGCAGCTTGACCCCGCAGGCACTGCTCACAGATACGCAGTATTTT.

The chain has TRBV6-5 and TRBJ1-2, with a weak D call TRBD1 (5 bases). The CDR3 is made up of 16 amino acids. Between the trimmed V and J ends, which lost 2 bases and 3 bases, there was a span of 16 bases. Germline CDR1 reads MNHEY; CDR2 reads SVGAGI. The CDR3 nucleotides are TGTGCCAGCAGTTACGGCCGTAGGCAGGGCCACTATGGCTACACCTTC. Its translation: CASSYGRRQGHYGYTF.

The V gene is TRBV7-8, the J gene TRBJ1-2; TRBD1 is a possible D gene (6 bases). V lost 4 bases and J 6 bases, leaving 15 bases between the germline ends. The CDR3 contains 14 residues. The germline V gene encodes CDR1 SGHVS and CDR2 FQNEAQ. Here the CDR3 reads CASSSNQGFDGYTF. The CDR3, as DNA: TGTGCCAGCAGCTCAAACCAGGGGTTCGATGGCTACACCTTC.

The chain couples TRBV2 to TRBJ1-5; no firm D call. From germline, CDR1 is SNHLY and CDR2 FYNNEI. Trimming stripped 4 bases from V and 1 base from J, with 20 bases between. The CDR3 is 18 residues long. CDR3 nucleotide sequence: TGTGCCAGCAGTGTCGGGGATTTGTGGGGTAGGAGCAATCAGCCCCAGCATTTT. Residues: CASSVGDLWGRSNQPQHF.

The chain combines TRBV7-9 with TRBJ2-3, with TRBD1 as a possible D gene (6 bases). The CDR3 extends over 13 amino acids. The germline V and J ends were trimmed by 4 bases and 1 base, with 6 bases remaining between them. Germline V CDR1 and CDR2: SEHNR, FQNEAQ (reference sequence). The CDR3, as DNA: TGTGCCAGCAGCTGGACAGGCACAGATACGCAGTATTTT. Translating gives CASSWTGTDTQYF.

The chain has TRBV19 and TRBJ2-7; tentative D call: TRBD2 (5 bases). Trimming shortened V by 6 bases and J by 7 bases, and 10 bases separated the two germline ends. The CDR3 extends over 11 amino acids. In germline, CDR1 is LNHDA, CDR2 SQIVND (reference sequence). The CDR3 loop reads CASSHRLEQYF. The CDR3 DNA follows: TGTGCCAGTAGCCACCGACTAGAGCAGTACTTC.

CDR3 in amino acids: CASSYSGTPFYEQFF. CDR3 coding DNA: TGTGCCAGCAGTTACTCCGGGACACCCTTCTATGAGCAGTTCTTC. The V call is TRBV6-5, the J call TRBJ2-1, with D tentatively TRBD1 (6 bases). The CDR3 has 15 amino acids. The germline V gene has CDR1 MNHEY and CDR2 SVGAGI. V lost 0 bases and J 8 bases, leaving 14 bases between the germline ends.

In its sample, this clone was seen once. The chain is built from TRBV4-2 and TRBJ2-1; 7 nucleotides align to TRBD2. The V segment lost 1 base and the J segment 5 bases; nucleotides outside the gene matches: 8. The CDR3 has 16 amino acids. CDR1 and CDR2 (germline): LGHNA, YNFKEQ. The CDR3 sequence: CASSQAEGGSHNEQFF. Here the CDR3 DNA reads TGTGCCAGCAGCCAAGCGGAGGGAGGGTCCCACAATGAGCAGTTCTTC.

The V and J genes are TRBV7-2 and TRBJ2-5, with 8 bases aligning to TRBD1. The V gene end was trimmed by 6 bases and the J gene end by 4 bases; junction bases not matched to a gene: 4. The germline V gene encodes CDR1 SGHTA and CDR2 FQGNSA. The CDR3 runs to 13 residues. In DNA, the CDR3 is TGTGCCAGCAGAAGAGACAGGGGAGAGACCCAGTACTTC. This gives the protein CASRRDRGETQYF.

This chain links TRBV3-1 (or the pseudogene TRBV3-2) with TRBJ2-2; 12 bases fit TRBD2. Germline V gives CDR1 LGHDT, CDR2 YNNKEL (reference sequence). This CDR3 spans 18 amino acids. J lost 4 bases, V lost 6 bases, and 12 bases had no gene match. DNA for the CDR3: TGTGCCAGCAGTCCCCCCGCTAGCGGGGGGGCCCGCACCGGGGAGCTGTTTTTT. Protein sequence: CASSPPASGGARTGELFF.

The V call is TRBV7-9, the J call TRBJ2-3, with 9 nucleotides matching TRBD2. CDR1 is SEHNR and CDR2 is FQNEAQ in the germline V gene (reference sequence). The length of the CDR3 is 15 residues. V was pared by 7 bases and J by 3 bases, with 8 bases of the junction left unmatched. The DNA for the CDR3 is TGTGCCAGCAACCAGCTAGCGGGAAAAACAGATACGCAGTATTTT. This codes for CASNQLAGKTDTQYF. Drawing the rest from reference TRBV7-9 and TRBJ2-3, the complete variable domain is DTGVSQNPRHKITKRGQNVTFRCDPISEHNRLYWYRQTLGQGPEFLTYFQNEAQLEKSRLLSDRFSAERPKGSFSTLEIQRTEQGDSAMYLCASNQLAGKTDTQYFGPGTRLTVL.

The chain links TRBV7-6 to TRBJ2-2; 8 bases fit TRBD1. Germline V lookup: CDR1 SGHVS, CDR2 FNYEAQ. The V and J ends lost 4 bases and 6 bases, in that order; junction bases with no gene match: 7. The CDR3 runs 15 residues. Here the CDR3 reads CASSSRTGRSGELFF. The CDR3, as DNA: TGTGCCAGCAGCTCCCGGACAGGGCGGTCCGGGGAGCTGTTTTTT.

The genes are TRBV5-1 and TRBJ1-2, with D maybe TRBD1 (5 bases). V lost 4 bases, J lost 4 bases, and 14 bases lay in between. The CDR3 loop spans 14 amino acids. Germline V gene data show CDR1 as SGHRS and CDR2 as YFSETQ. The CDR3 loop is CASSLRQQSYGYTF. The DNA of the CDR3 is TGCGCCAGCAGCCTTCGACAGCAGAGCTATGGCTACACCTTC.

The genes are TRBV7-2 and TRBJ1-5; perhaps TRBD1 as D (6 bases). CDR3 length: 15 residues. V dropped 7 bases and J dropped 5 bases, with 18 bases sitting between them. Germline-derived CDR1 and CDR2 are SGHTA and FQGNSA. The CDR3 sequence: CASTPRGGRDQPQHF. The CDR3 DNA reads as TGTGCCAGCACCCCGAGGGGGGGACGGGATCAGCCCCAGCATTTT.

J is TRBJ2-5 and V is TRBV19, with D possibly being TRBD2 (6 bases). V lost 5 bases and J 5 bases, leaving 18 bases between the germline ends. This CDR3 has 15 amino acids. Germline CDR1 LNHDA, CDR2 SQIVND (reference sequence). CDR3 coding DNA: TGTGCCAGTAGTGTACCCGGGACTCACAGGGAGACCCAGTACTTC. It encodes CASSVPGTHRETQYF.

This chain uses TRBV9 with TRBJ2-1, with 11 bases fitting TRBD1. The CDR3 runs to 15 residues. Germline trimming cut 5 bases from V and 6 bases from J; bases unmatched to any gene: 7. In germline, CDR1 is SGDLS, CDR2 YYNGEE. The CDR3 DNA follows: TGTGCCAGCAGTCCCGGGACAGGGGGTGGCAATGAGCAGTTCTTC. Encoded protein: CASSPGTGGGNEQFF.

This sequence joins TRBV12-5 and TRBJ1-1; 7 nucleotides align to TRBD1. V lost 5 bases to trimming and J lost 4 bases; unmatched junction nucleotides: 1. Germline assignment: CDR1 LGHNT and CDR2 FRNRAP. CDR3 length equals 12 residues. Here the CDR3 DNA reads TGTGCTAGTGGTCCAGGGGGCACTGAAGCTTTCTTT. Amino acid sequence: CASGPGGTEAFF. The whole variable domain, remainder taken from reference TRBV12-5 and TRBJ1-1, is DARVTQTPRHKVTEMGQEVTMRCQPILGHNTVFWYRQTMMQGLELLAYFRNRAPLDDSGMPKDRFSAEMPDATLATLKIQPSEPRDSAVYFCASGPGGTEAFFGQGTRLTVV.

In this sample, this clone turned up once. The CDR3 DNA follows: TGTGCCACCAGCAGGGACAGGGGGCCGGATGAGCAGTTCTTC. Translated: CATSRDRGPDEQFF. The chain links TRBV15 to TRBJ2-1, with 11 bases fitting TRBD1. CDR1 and CDR2 from the germline V gene are LNHNV and YYDKDF (reference sequence). The length of the CDR3 is 14 residues. The junction had 3 bases not matched to a gene; V was cut back by 3 bases and J by 8 bases.

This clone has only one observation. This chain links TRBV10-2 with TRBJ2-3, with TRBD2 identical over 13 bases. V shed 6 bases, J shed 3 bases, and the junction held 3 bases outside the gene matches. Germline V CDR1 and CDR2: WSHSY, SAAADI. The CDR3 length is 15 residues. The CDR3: CASRPGLAGTDTQYF. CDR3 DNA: TGCGCCAGCAGACCGGGACTAGCGGGAACAGATACGCAGTATTTT.

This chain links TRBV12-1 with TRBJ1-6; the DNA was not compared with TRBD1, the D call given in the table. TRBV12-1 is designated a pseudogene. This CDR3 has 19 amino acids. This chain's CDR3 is CASSSHPPLGTGRNSPLHF. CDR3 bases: TGTGCCAGCAGCTCTCACCCCCCCCTCGGGACAGGGAGAAATTCACCCCTCCACTTT.

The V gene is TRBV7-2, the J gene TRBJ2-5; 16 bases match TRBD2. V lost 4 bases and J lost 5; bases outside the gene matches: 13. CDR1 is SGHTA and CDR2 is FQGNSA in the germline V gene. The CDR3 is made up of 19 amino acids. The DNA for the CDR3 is TGTGCCAGCAGCTCTCCTTCGGGACTAGCGGGGGGGCTCTTTGAGACCCAGTACTTC. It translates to CASSSPSGLAGGLFETQYF. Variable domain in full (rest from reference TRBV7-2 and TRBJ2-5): GAGVSQSPSNKVTEKGKDVELRCDPISGHTALYWYRQSLGQGLEFLIYFQGNSAPDKSGLPSDRFSAERTGGSVSTLTIQRTQQEDSAVYLCASSSPSGLAGGLFETQYFGPGTRLLVL.

CDR3 bases: TGTGCCAGCAGCTTATCGGGGAGCGGGAGCAATCAGCCCCAGCATTTT. Amino acids: CASSLSGSGSNQPQHF. J is TRBJ1-5 and V is TRBV7-9; no firm D call. Germline-derived CDR1 and CDR2 are SEHNR and FQNEAQ (reference sequence). The CDR3 loop spans 16 amino acids. The V and J ends lost 2 bases and 1 base respectively, with 12 bases between them.

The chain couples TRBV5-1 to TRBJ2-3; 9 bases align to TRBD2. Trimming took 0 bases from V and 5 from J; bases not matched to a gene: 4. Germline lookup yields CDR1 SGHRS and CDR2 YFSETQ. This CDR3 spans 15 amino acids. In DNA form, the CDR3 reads TGCGCCAGCAGCTTGGGAGCTAGCGGGGTAGATACGCAGTATTTT. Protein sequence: CASSLGASGVDTQYF.

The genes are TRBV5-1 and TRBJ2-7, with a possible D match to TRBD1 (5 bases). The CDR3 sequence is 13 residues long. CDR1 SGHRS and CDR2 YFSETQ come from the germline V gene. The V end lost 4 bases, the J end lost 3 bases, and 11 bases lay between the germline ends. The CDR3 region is CASSGAGYYEQYF. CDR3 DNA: TGCGCCAGCAGCGGGGCAGGGTACTACGAGCAGTACTTC.

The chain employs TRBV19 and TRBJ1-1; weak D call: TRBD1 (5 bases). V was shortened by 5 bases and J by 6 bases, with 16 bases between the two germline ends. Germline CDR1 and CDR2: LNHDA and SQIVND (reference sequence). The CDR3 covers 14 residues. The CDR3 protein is CASSDQRGDPEAFF. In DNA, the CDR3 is TGTGCCAGTAGTGATCAGCGGGGGGATCCTGAAGCTTTCTTT.